Below, 6 T cell receptor beta chains from the same sample are listed, as sequenced in a study of patients and donors after allogeneic stem cell transplantation. TCRdb itself ran the RT-PCR reads through MiXCR, one entry per CDR3 protein. The table shows some 87,000 distinct CDR3 sequences, with around 46% occurring only once. Source material: blood, either unsorted or a sorted T cell fraction (not recorded which). Source of these receptors: a human donor who was either an allogeneic HSCT recipient or a stem cell or donor lymphocyte infusion donor (not recorded which). It is not recorded whose cells these are; they may come from a transplant donor.

Only a few counts were recorded for this clonotype. V and J are TRBV21-1 and TRBJ1-1. TRBV21-1 is noted as a pseudogene. The CDR3 contains 9 residues. CDR3 sequence: CASKGEAFF. The CDR3 DNA is TGTGCCAGTAAGGGTGAAGCTTTCTTT.

The chain employs TRBV6-5 and TRBJ2-1, with 11 bases matching TRBD2. Germline V gene sequence: CDR1 MNHEY, CDR2 SVGAGI. The V segment lost 4 bases and the J segment 7 bases; nucleotides outside the gene matches: 6. This CDR3 is 15 amino acids long. The CDR3 coding sequence is TGTGCCAGCAGTTTAGCGGGAGGGCCGGTTAATGAGCAGTTCTTC. It yields the protein CASSLAGGPVNEQFF.

This clonotype occurred once. The chain joins TRBV29-1 to TRBJ2-1, with TRBD2 matching 7 bases. Trimming removed 3 bases from V and 0 bases from J; junction bases left unmatched: 8. The CDR3 contains 16 residues. In germline, CDR1 is SQVTM, CDR2 ANQGSEA. The DNA of the CDR3 is TGCAGCGTTGAGTTGCTAGCGGCACTCTCCTACAATGAGCAGTTCTTC. Amino acids: CSVELLAALSYNEQFF.

The V and J genes are TRBV7-9 and TRBJ1-6; D gene uncertain. Germline loops: CDR1 SEHNR, CDR2 FQNEAQ (reference sequence). The CDR3 consists of 14 residues. Trimming stripped 1 base from V and 9 bases from J, with 10 bases between. In DNA form, the CDR3 reads TGTGCCAGCAGCTTAGATCCGTTTAGTTCACCCCTCCACTTT. This sequence encodes CASSLDPFSSPLHF.

This clonotype was found many times. This sequence joins TRBV5-1 and TRBJ1-2, with 7 bases fitting TRBD1. CDR3 length: 14 amino acids. After removal of 1 base from V and 3 bases from J, the junction contained 3 bases not matched to a gene. The germline gives CDR1 SGHRS, CDR2 YFSETQ. The CDR3 bases are TGCGCCAGCAGCTTGTATGGGACAGACTATGGCTACACCTTC. It translates to CASSLYGTDYGYTF.

The gene calls are TRBV5-6 and TRBJ2-2, with D uncertain. CDR3 length equals 15 residues. Germline values: CDR1 SGHDT, CDR2 YYEEEE. V was shortened by 2 bases and J by 6 bases, with 14 bases between the two germline ends. CDR3 DNA sequence: TGTGCCAGCAGCTTCCGGCGGCCTCAGGCCGGGGAGCTGTTTTTT. Protein sequence: CASSFRRPQAGELFF. The full variable domain, rest sourced from reference TRBV5-6 and TRBJ2-2, is DAGVTQSPTHLIKTRGQQVTLRCSPKSGHDTVSWYQQALGQGPQFIFQYYEEEERQRGNFPDRFSGHQFPNYSSELNVNALLLGDSALYLCASSFRRPQAGELFFGEGSRLTVL.